What follows are 31 T cell receptor beta chains derived from one specimen sequenced in a study of T-cell reconstitution after alpha-beta-depleted transplantation in children. Unique molecular identifiers were used in preparing the TCRbeta library. TCRdb itself ran the PCR reads through MiXCR, one entry per CDR3 protein. The data hold 250,000 to 400,000 distinct CDR3 sequences, with approximately 20% observed a single time. Sequences were derived from PBMCs, mostly from graft donor cells, sampled 180 days after TCRalphabeta/CD19-depleted stem cell transplant. These receptors were taken from a male patient younger than 18 who had a stem cell transplant for acute lymphoblastic leukemia, so the T cells may come from the graft donor.

This clonotype was counted only a few times. This chain connects TRBV6-6 to TRBJ1-1; D gene unclear. The germline V and J ends were trimmed by 2 bases and 1 base, with 2 bases remaining between them. The CDR3 consists of 12 residues. Germline V gene sequence: CDR1 MNHNY, CDR2 SVGAGI (reference sequence). The CDR3 reads CASSYRNTEAFF. The CDR3 nucleotides read TGTGCCAGCAGTTACAGGAACACTGAAGCTTTCTTT.

The J gene is TRBJ2-1, the V gene TRBV6-2 or TRBV6-3; no clear D gene. The CDR3 length is 15 residues. V dropped 6 bases and J dropped 2 bases, with 14 bases sitting between them. Germline loops: CDR1 MNHEY, CDR2 SVGEGT. CDR3 sequence: CASSPHRAAYNEQFF. The CDR3 region has the DNA TGTGCCAGCAGCCCCCATCGGGCAGCCTACAATGAGCAGTTCTTC.

The chain uses TRBV11-2 and TRBJ2-1; tentatively, D is TRBD2 (6 bases). The CDR3 consists of 16 residues. V dropped 5 bases and J dropped 10 bases, with 24 bases sitting between them. CDR1 and CDR2 from the germline V gene are SGHAT and FQNNGV. CDR3 loop: CASSATSWRGETEQFF. The CDR3 nucleotides are TGTGCCAGCAGCGCTACCTCTTGGCGGGGAGAGACGGAGCAGTTCTTC.

This sequence joins TRBV29-1 and TRBJ2-1, with a weak D call TRBD2 (5 bases). Deletions cut 7 bases from V and 2 bases from J, with 18 bases between. The V gene's germline CDR1 is SQVTM and CDR2 ANQGSEA. The CDR3 runs 15 residues. CDR3 nucleotides: TGCAGCGGGGCTTTTGCGAGGAGGACCTACAATGAGCAGTTCTTC. It is translated as CSGAFARRTYNEQFF.

Ten or more counts support this clonotype. The genes are TRBV4-1 and TRBJ2-1, with TRBD2 as a possible D gene (5 bases). Germline loops: CDR1 MGHRA, CDR2 YSYEKL. The V end lost 3 bases, the J end lost 8 bases, and 11 bases lay between the germline ends. The CDR3 is 13 residues long. CDR3 amino acids: CASSQVGVDEQFF. Here the CDR3 DNA reads TGCGCCAGCAGCCAGGTGGGAGTAGATGAGCAGTTCTTC.

The rearrangement links TRBV11-3 to TRBJ2-7; D might be TRBD2 (5 bases). CDR3 size: 13 residues. Trimming removed 1 base at V and 5 bases at J, with 9 bases between. From germline, CDR1 is SGHNT and CDR2 YENEEA. CDR3 in amino acids: CASSLAGVDEQYF. CDR3 nucleotides: TGTGCCAGCAGCTTAGCCGGGGTCGACGAGCAGTACTTC.

The table lists this clonotype with a count of one. V is TRBV7-9 and J is TRBJ2-1, with D hard to call. Germline CDR1 SEHNR, CDR2 FQNEAQ (reference sequence). The CDR3 has 15 residues. V lost 2 bases, J lost 4 bases, and 12 bases lay in between. CDR3 loop: CASSLILGWYNEQFF. The CDR3 region has the DNA TGTGCCAGCAGCTTAATTCTGGGCTGGTACAATGAGCAGTTCTTC.

Comment on this clonotype: This may be a read error: a much more frequent sequence differs by one nucleotide. The chain joins TRBV5-5 to TRBJ2-1, with D possibly TRBD1 on 5 matching bases. Germline CDR1 is SGHKS and CDR2 is YYEKEE (reference sequence). The CDR3 is made up of 15 amino acids. CDR3 sequence: CDSSLGLGDYNEQFF. CDR3 nucleotide sequence: TGTGACAGCAGCTTGGGCCTAGGGGATTACAATGAGCAGTTCTTC. The full variable domain, with the rest looked up from reference TRBV5-5 and TRBJ2-1, is DAGVTQSPTHLIKTRGQQVTLRCSPISGHKSVSWYQQVLGQGPQFIFQYYEKEERGRGNFPDRFSARQFPNYSSELNVNALLLGDSALYLCDSSLGLGDYNEQFFGPGTRLTVL.

This clonotype came up a few times. The chain carries TRBV10-3 and TRBJ2-7; perhaps TRBD2 as D (6 bases). The V end was cut by 7 bases, the J end by 7 bases, with 14 bases between. Per the germline V gene, CDR1 is ENHRY and CDR2 is SYGVKD. The CDR3 loop spans 12 amino acids. CDR3 residues: CAIKEGLREQYF. The CDR3 DNA sequence: TGTGCCATCAAGGAGGGTTTGAGGGAGCAGTACTTC.

This clonotype was recorded only once. CDR3 nucleotide sequence: TGCGCCAGCAGGGTTACAGGGGGACCCTCCTACGAGCAGTACTTC. This gives the protein CASRVTGGPSYEQYF. V usage is TRBV5-1 and J usage is TRBJ2-7, with 8 bases fitting TRBD1. The length of the CDR3 is 15 residues. Trimming at V came to 5 bases and at J to 0 bases, leaving 7 bases not matched to a gene. Germline assignment: CDR1 SGHRS and CDR2 YFSETQ. Based on the CDR3 plus reference TRBV5-1 and TRBJ2-7, the full variable domain is KAGVTQTPRYLIKTRGQQVTLSCSPISGHRSVSWYQQTPGQGLQFLFEYFSETQRNKGNFPGRFSGRQFSNSRSEMNVSTLELGDSALYLCASRVTGGPSYEQYFGPGTRLTVT.

This chain uses TRBV5-1 with TRBJ1-2, with TRBD1 matching 9 bases. J lost 6 bases, V lost 0 bases, and 0 bases had no gene match. The CDR3 is 13 residues long. CDR1 and CDR2 (germline): SGHRS, YFSETQ. The CDR3: CASSLGTGDGYTF. The CDR3 nucleotides are TGCGCCAGCAGCTTGGGGACAGGGGATGGCTACACCTTC.

The chain couples TRBV12-3 or TRBV12-4 to TRBJ2-5; TRBD2 might be the D (5 bases). This CDR3 is built from 12 residues. Trimming left V 7 bases short and J 5 bases short, with 11 bases between. The CDR3 here is CASKRELETQYF. The CDR3 DNA is TGTGCCAGCAAAAGGGAGTTGGAGACCCAGTACTTC.

The rearrangement links TRBV5-1 to TRBJ2-7; possible D gene TRBD1, 5 bases. Trimming removed 0 bases at V and 3 bases at J, with 7 bases between. CDR3 length equals 13 residues. Germline loops: CDR1 SGHRS, CDR2 YFSETQ. CDR3 region: CASSLVGRYEQYF. DNA for the CDR3: TGCGCCAGCAGCTTGGTGGGGCGCTACGAGCAGTACTTC.

The rearrangement uses TRBV5-1 and TRBJ2-2, with D unresolved. Per the germline V gene, CDR1 is SGHRS and CDR2 is YFSETQ. The V and J ends lost 4 bases and 0 bases respectively, with 10 bases between them. CDR3 size: 15 residues. In nucleotides, the CDR3 is TGCGCCAGCAGCCGTACGGGCCCGAACACCGGGGAGCTGTTTTTT. Its protein is CASSRTGPNTGELFF.

This clonotype was counted between two and nine times. The chain combines TRBV3-1 with TRBJ1-2, with 12 positions matching TRBD1. The CDR3 is 16 residues long. Germline V CDR1 and CDR2: LGHDT, YNNKEL (reference sequence). Unmatched junction bases numbered 6, after V lost 1 base and J lost 6 bases. Here the CDR3 reads CASSQVGQGAQDGYTF. The DNA of the CDR3 is TGTGCCAGCAGCCAAGTGGGACAGGGGGCGCAGGATGGCTACACCTTC.

This chain uses TRBV10-3 with TRBJ2-1; 8 positions match TRBD2. V gave up 0 bases and J gave up 4 bases; unmatched junction bases: 2. The length of the CDR3 is 15 residues. Germline lookup yields CDR1 ENHRY and CDR2 SYGVKD. CDR3 coding DNA: TGTGCCATCAGTGAGTCTAGCGGGGCATACAATGAGCAGTTCTTC. Amino acid sequence: CAISESSGAYNEQFF.

The chain uses TRBV6-5 and TRBJ2-7, with a possible D match to TRBD2 (6 bases). CDR3 length equals 16 residues. Germline loops: CDR1 MNHEY, CDR2 SVGAGI. With 4 bases removed from V and 0 bases from J, the gap between germline ends came to 16 bases. The CDR3 here is CASSLTRHPSSYEQYF. CDR3 nucleotide sequence: TGTGCCAGCAGTTTGACTAGACACCCGAGCTCCTACGAGCAGTACTTC.

This clonotype was seen a few times. The rearrangement joins TRBV7-2 to TRBJ2-3; 10 positions match TRBD2. The CDR3 is 14 residues long. The V and J ends lost 5 bases and 4 bases, in that order; junction bases with no gene match: 3. Per germline, CDR1 SGHTA and CDR2 FQGNSA. CDR3: CASSLGTSADTQYF. The CDR3 DNA reads TGTGCCAGCAGCCTCGGGACTAGCGCAGATACGCAGTATTTT.

The rearrangement links TRBV6-1 to TRBJ2-6, with 9 bases aligning to TRBD1. The CDR3 spans 20 residues. Germline V gene data show CDR1 as MNHNS and CDR2 as SASEGT. V lost 1 base, J lost 0 bases, and 10 bases stayed unmatched. CDR3 amino acids: CASSEVGVGQGYSGANVLTF. The CDR3 nucleotides read TGTGCCAGCAGTGAAGTCGGGGTAGGACAGGGGTACTCTGGGGCCAACGTCCTGACTTTC.

The chain carries TRBV7-2 and TRBJ1-2, with a weak D call TRBD1 (5 bases). V lost 7 bases to trimming and J lost 4 bases, with 13 bases between them. CDR1 and CDR2 from the germline V gene are SGHTA and FQGNSA. CDR3 length: 13 residues. The CDR3 sequence: CASTHSGGYGYTF. CDR3 in DNA: TGTGCCAGCACCCATTCCGGGGGCTATGGCTACACCTTC.

The chain combines TRBV14 with TRBJ2-1, with D possibly being TRBD1 (5 bases). This CDR3 has 16 amino acids. The V and J ends lost 0 bases and 7 bases respectively, with 16 bases between them. Germline V lookup: CDR1 SGHDN, CDR2 FVKESK. The DNA for the CDR3 is TGTGCCAGCAGCCAAGATTGGTGGGGCTTTGCGAATGAGCAGTTCTTC. Translation gives CASSQDWWGFANEQFF.

The V and J genes are TRBV27 and TRBJ2-7; 7 nucleotides align to TRBD1. J lost 3 bases, V lost 0 bases, and 5 bases had no gene match. Germline V CDR1 and CDR2: MNHEY, SMNVEV (reference sequence). The CDR3 consists of 15 residues. CDR3 DNA: TGTGCCAGCAGTTTATCGAAGGGGGCGGGCTACGAGCAGTACTTC. This sequence encodes CASSLSKGAGYEQYF.

This clonotype occurred a few times. The chain has TRBV4-1 and TRBJ2-1; 7 nucleotides align to TRBD1. The CDR3 loop spans 15 amino acids. Germline V lookup: CDR1 MGHRA, CDR2 YSYEKL. V was clipped by 8 bases and J by 5 bases; unmatched bases: 12. CDR3 protein: CASGKSGTANNEQFF. CDR3 DNA sequence: TGCGCCAGCGGCAAATCCGGGACAGCCAACAATGAGCAGTTCTTC.

The V and J genes are TRBV21-1 and TRBJ2-5; TRBD1 was called by the table and not checked on the DNA. TRBV21-1 is a known pseudogene. The CDR3 contains 18 residues. CDR3 nucleotide sequence: TGTGCCAGCAGCAAAAGCACCCCACCGGGGGCAGAAGGGGAGACCCAGTACTTC. Encoded protein: CASSKSTPPGAEGETQYF.

This clonotype was observed a handful of times. CDR3 region: CSARGGDHSTSAYEQYF. The CDR3 DNA follows: TGCAGTGCTAGAGGTGGGGATCACTCCACCAGCGCCTACGAGCAGTACTTC. The chain has TRBV20-1 and TRBJ2-7; D unresolved. Germline-derived CDR1 and CDR2 are DFQATT and SNEGSKA (reference sequence). V was trimmed by 1 base and J by 2 bases, leaving 21 bases between them. This CDR3 has 17 amino acids.

This clonotype showed up just a few times. The CDR3 bases are TGCGCCAGCAGCCATCCGGGACTGAACACTGAAGCTTTCTTT. It yields the protein CASSHPGLNTEAFF. The gene calls are TRBV5-1 and TRBJ1-1; a weak D match, TRBD1 (5 bases). V was pared by 4 bases and J by 0 bases, with 10 bases between. This CDR3 is 14 amino acids long. Germline V lookup: CDR1 SGHRS, CDR2 YFSETQ.

This rearrangement joins TRBV2 to TRBJ2-7; D possibly uses TRBD1 or TRBD2 (6 bases each). The CDR3 runs to 19 residues. Germline V gene data show CDR1 as SNHLY and CDR2 as FYNNEI. V lost 7 bases and J lost 0, with 28 bases in between. In DNA form, the CDR3 reads TGTGCCAGCACTTCCCCCCGTAGTAGGCAGGGGAGGAGCTCCTACGAGCAGTACTTC. Amino acids: CASTSPRSRQGRSSYEQYF.

V gene TRBV20-1 combines with J gene TRBJ2-5; D gene unclear. CDR1 is DFQATT and CDR2 is SNEGSKA in the germline V gene (reference sequence). V was clipped by 3 bases and J by 6 bases, with 8 bases between them. The CDR3 length is 11 residues. The CDR3 loop is CSASLVKTQYF. The DNA of the CDR3 is TGCAGTGCTAGTCTCGTGAAGACCCAGTACTTC.

The chain links TRBV12-3 or TRBV12-4 to TRBJ2-2; 8 bases are a match to TRBD1. The J segment lost 7 bases and the V segment lost 5 bases, leaving 12 bases of the junction unmatched. CDR3 length: 16 residues. CDR3 in amino acids: CASSRDRTYPSGELFF. CDR3 DNA: TGTGCCAGCAGTCGGGACAGGACTTACCCTAGCGGGGAGCTGTTTTTT.

The chain is built from TRBV5-6 and TRBJ1-2, with D unclear. The length of the CDR3 is 14 residues. Germline V gene sequence: CDR1 SGHDT, CDR2 YYEEEE. V shed 1 base and J shed 4 bases, with 11 bases lying between them. CDR3: CASSLKDSIYGYTF. The CDR3 bases are TGTGCCAGCAGCTTGAAGGACTCGATCTATGGCTACACCTTC.

Here the CDR3 reads CASSLAAGVFEQYF. For the CDR3, the DNA is TGCGCCAGCAGCTTGGCAGCGGGAGTATTCGAGCAGTACTTC. The chain uses TRBV5-1 and TRBJ2-7; 8 positions agree with TRBD2. This CDR3 is built from 14 residues. The V gene's germline CDR1 is SGHRS and CDR2 YFSETQ. J lost 6 bases, V lost 0 bases, and 5 bases had no gene match.